These 16 T cell receptor beta chains came from one sample sequenced in a study of monozygotic twins with inflammatory bowel disease. TCRdb re-called the 5' RACE reads; one entry per CDR3 protein, DNA not given. This sample's table has fewer than 350,000 distinct CDR3 sequences. Sequenced input: blood. These TCRs come from a human donor with ulcerative colitis or Crohn's disease, or a healthy co-twin of an affected twin (not recorded which).

The chain carries TRBV20-1 and TRBJ2-5. Germline V gene lookup returns CDR1 DFQATT and CDR2 SNEGSKA (reference sequence). This CDR3 is 12 amino acids long. CDR3 region: CSARGHQETQYF.

The chain has TRBV28 and TRBJ2-4; TCRdb names TRBD1, which stays unverified in the absence of DNA. This CDR3 is built from 18 residues. CDR1 and CDR2 from the germline V gene are MDHEN and SYDVKM. The chain's CDR3 is CASSLKGQYLLAKNIQYF.

The chain employs TRBV5-5 and TRBJ2-7; with no DNA, the TCRdb D assignment of TRBD1 cannot be verified. CDR1 SGHKS and CDR2 YYEKEE come from the germline V gene (reference sequence). This CDR3 contains 15 residues. CDR3 amino acids: CASSLDARGTYEQYF.

The J gene is TRBJ2-1, the V gene TRBV20-1; TCRdb designates TRBD1, a call that cannot be tested without DNA. This CDR3 is built from 14 residues. Germline assignment: CDR1 DFQATT and CDR2 SNEGSKA (reference sequence). The CDR3 is CSARPGQGMGEQFF.

This rearrangement joins TRBV28 to TRBJ2-2; TCRdb gives TRBD1 as the D gene, but with no DNA this cannot be confirmed. CDR1 and CDR2 from the germline V gene are MDHEN and SYDVKM. This CDR3 region has 16 residues. The chain's CDR3 is CASSRWDSRTNGELFF.

The chain carries TRBV29-1 and TRBJ2-2; TCRdb lists TRBD1, though no DNA is available to test this call. This CDR3 comprises 13 residues. The germline CDR1 and CDR2 sequences are SQVTM and ANQGSEA. The CDR3 sequence: CSVGGGRTGELFF.

This chain joins TRBV5-1 and TRBJ2-7; the D call of TRBD1 rests on TCRdb alone, since no DNA is present to check it. This CDR3 has 14 amino acids. Germline loops: CDR1 SGHRS, CDR2 YFSETQ. CDR3 sequence reads: CASKLGGGEYEQYF.

V and J are TRBV29-1 and TRBJ1-1; TCRdb selects TRBD1, and the lack of DNA leaves this call unchecked. The CDR3 sequence is 14 residues long. Germline CDR1 SQVTM, CDR2 ANQGSEA. The CDR3 region is CSSRSGLLDTEAFF. The full variable domain, completed using reference TRBV29-1 and TRBJ1-1, is SAVISQKPSRDICQRGTSLTIQCQVDSQVTMMFWYRQQPGQSLTLIATANQGSEATYESGFVIDKFPISRPNLTFSTLTVSNMSPEDSSIYLCSSRSGLLDTEAFFGQGTRLTVV.

The V call is TRBV28, the J call TRBJ2-1; the D call from TCRdb, TRBD2, cannot be confirmed without DNA. CDR1 is MDHEN and CDR2 is SYDVKM in the germline V gene. The CDR3 runs to 14 residues. The CDR3 loop reads CASSFLRGRNEQFF.

This sequence joins TRBV7-2 and TRBJ1-2; TCRdb's assignment of TRBD1 cannot be checked, as there is no DNA. This CDR3 is built from 15 residues. The V gene's germline CDR1 is SGHTA and CDR2 FQGNSA. The CDR3 loop reads CATPPPNGWDYGYTF.

The chain has TRBV5-1 and TRBJ2-7; the TCRdb call, TRBD1, lacks DNA for checking. Looked up from germline, CDR1 is SGHRS and CDR2 is YFSETQ. The CDR3 sequence is 16 residues long. This CDR3 is CASSLRDRVLPYEQYF.

The rearrangement uses TRBV20-1 and TRBJ2-1; TCRdb's D call, TRBD1, is unchecked because there is no DNA. The V gene's germline CDR1 is DFQATT and CDR2 SNEGSKA (reference sequence). The CDR3 consists of 16 residues. CDR3 amino acids: CSAQHPRIGKDYEQFF.

The V and J genes are TRBV11-2 and TRBJ2-2; TCRdb picks TRBD1, but there is no DNA to check that call. The CDR3 extends over 15 amino acids. Germline lookup yields CDR1 SGHAT and CDR2 FQNNGV. The CDR3 region is CASSPRTTITGELFF.

The chain uses TRBV12-3 or TRBV12-4 and TRBJ1-1; TCRdb calls TRBD1, which cannot be checked without DNA. This CDR3 spans 14 amino acids. The CDR3 loop reads CASSPRTKNTEAFF.

V usage is TRBV6-5 and J usage is TRBJ2-2; the TCRdb call, TRBD2, lacks DNA for checking. The CDR3 totals 18 residues. Germline CDR1 is MNHEY and CDR2 is SVGAGI. The CDR3 region is CASSPASWLAGAVGELFF.

This chain uses TRBV5-1 with TRBJ2-1. Germline V gene lookup returns CDR1 SGHRS and CDR2 YFSETQ. The CDR3 contains 15 residues. CDR3 protein: CASSLDTSSYNEQFF.